These 8 T cell receptor beta chains were sequenced from one sample in a study of Tregs in tolerant kidney transplant recipients. Assay used: immunoSEQ multiplex PCR; TCRdb lists only in-frame clones, some missing. This sample contains over 14,000 clones. Recipients received nonmyeloablative bone marrow transplants from related graft donors, with transient mixed chimerism. Material: CD4+ T cells from blood (PBMCs), obtained 12 months after the transplant. Receptors originate from a human patient who received a combined kidney and bone marrow transplant. Certain T cells may be donor cells from the graft.

In regard to this clone: Read coverage stops 3 residues before the CDR3 terminus; the germline J gene supplies the remainder. The chain uses TRBV5-4 and TRBJ2-3; 12 nucleotides line up with TRBD2. J lost 2 bases, V lost 3 bases, and 4 bases had no gene match. The length of the CDR3 is 16 residues. CDR1 SGHNT and CDR2 YYREEE come from the germline V gene (reference sequence). The CDR3 region is CASSWGTSGPTDTQYF. The CDR3 DNA, read in part, is TGTGCCAGCAGCTGGGGGACTAGCGGGCCCACAGATACG.

Frequency places this clone as medium-sized. The read finishes 3 residues shy of the CDR3 end, and the germline J gene is used to complete it. The chain links TRBV29-1 to TRBJ2-1; 7 nucleotides line up with TRBD1. V was pared by 4 bases and J by 7 bases, with 1 base of the junction left unmatched. The CDR3 runs 11 residues. Germline V gives CDR1 SQVTM, CDR2 ANQGSEA. CDR3 amino acids: CSVGQGNEQFF. The sequenced part of the CDR3 DNA is TGCAGCGTTGGACAGGGTAATGAG.

Of note for this clone: The read is 3 residues too short to cover the CDR3 end, so that end is filled in from the germline J gene. The chain carries TRBV2 and TRBJ2-5, with D perhaps TRBD2 (5 bases). Trimming removed 1 base from V and 1 base from J, with 13 bases in between. The CDR3 sequence is 16 residues long. CDR1 is SNHLY, CDR2 FYNNEI, per germline. The CDR3 sequence: CASSEEVRGGQETQYF. The sequenced CDR3 bases are TGTGCCAGCAGTGAAGAGGTCCGCGGAGGCCAAGAGACC.

Concerning this clone itself: Germline and junction disagree at one end, which may indicate a read error. The read comes to an end 3 residues before the CDR3 does, leaving the germline J gene to fill in the end. V is TRBV4-2 and J is TRBJ2-5; no reliable D call. The CDR3 contains 15 residues. Germline V CDR1 and CDR2: LGHNA, YNFKEQ. CDR3 DNA, as far as it was read: TGCGCCAGCAGCCAAGATTCGTCCCGCGGAGAGACC. Amino acids: CASSQDSSRGET. The full CDR3 sequence reads CASSQDSSRGETQYF.

Remarks on this clone: The CDR3 end falls 3 residues outside the read, so it is completed with the germline J gene. This chain uses TRBV20-1 with TRBJ2-5, with 9 nucleotides matching TRBD2. This CDR3 has 15 amino acids. V trimming: 6 bases; J trimming: 2 bases; junction bases outside the gene matches: 10. From germline, CDR1 is DFQATT and CDR2 SNEGSKA (reference sequence). This CDR3 is CSAAQGLAGQETQYF. The DNA read from the CDR3 is TGCAGTGCCGCGCAGGGGCTAGCGGGACAAGAGACC.

As concerns this clone: The read ends 3 residues shy of where the CDR3 ends; the end is completed using the germline J gene. The rearrangement joins TRBV19 to TRBJ2-6, with 8 nucleotides matching TRBD1. Germline V lookup: CDR1 LNHDA, CDR2 SQIVND (reference sequence). There are 13 residues in the CDR3. After removal of 8 bases from V and 11 bases from J, the junction contained 8 bases not matched to a gene. The DNA read from the CDR3 is TGTGCCAGTGGCACAGGGGGTGGTCACGTC. It specifies CASGTGGGHV. The entire CDR3 sequence reads CASGTGGGHVLTF.

With regard to this clone: The read comes to an end 3 residues before the CDR3 does, leaving the germline J gene to fill in the end. The V gene is TRBV7-7, the J gene TRBJ2-5; D remains unclear. V was clipped by 1 base and J by 3 bases, with 6 bases between them. This CDR3 is built from 13 residues. Germline loops: CDR1 SSHAT, CDR2 FNYEAQ (reference sequence). The CDR3 reads CASSLGLEETQYF. CDR3 DNA, as far as it was read: TGTGCCAGCAGCTTAGGGCTAGAAGAGACC.

As regards this clone: From the germline J gene comes the end of the CDR3, since the read stops 3 residues before it. The chain employs TRBV6-2 or TRBV6-3 and TRBJ2-7, with 12 positions matching TRBD2. The CDR3 is 14 amino acids. Germline V gene sequence: CDR1 MNHEY, CDR2 SVGEGT. Trimming removed 7 bases from V and 2 bases from J; junction bases left unmatched: 3. CDR3 bases read: TGTGCCAGCACCGGACTAGCGGGAACCTACGAG. This translates into CASTGLAGTYE. The whole CDR3 protein reads CASTGLAGTYEQYF.